The sequence of this T cell receptor beta chain was determined in a study of T cells in narcolepsy. Study conclusions and caveats: Comparing one patient's CSF and blood CD4+ clonotypes highlighted HCRT- and TRIB2-specific autoreactive clonotypes. Some memory CD4+ repertoires had no autoreactive clone sequences.

The CDR3 is 17 amino acids. Germline-derived CDR1 and CDR2 are SGHVS and FQNEAQ. The V end lost 9 bases, the J end lost 0 bases, and 23 bases lay between the germline ends. Measured with immunoSEQ multiplex PCR; TCRdb has only the in-frame clones, and not every one. The table includes some 32,000 clones, 82% detected once. Turning to this clone: Its specificity is unknown.

The sequenced material came from CD45RA- memory CD4+ T cells from PBMCs. This chain connects TRBV7-8 to TRBJ1-2; possibly TRBD1 for D (5 bases). The clonotype was recovered from a human donor with narcolepsy. In DNA form, the CDR3 reads TGTGCCAGTACCTTAGGGACGGTGGGTTCAGCTAACTATGGCTACACCTTC. Protein: CASTLGTVGSANYGYTF.